This record concerns one T cell receptor (beta chain) sequence. No antigen is known for it. PCR amplification relied on 60 Vbeta primers (plus 13 Jbeta primers). Produced via immunoSEQ multiplex PCR; TCRdb's table is partial and in-frame only. The sample has about 220,000 clones, over 65% seen once; the top ten hold approximately 0.6%. Nominally healthy donors provided the samples, though records likely missed some immune exposures. These data come from a study of cytomegalovirus exposure and HLA in healthy donors. The study's findings and limits: According to an earlier analysis, most TCR beta V segments yielded productive rearrangements about 87% or about 30% of the time. Researchers reported in a later analysis that a missense DCLRE1C variant was tied to TCR beta V- and J-gene trimming.

Losses at the gene ends were 6 bases for V and 8 bases for J; bases not matched to a gene: 10. This CDR3 has 15 amino acids. In germline, CDR1 is MNHEY, CDR2 SVGAGI. The chain joins TRBV6-5 to TRBJ1-2, with 12 bases aligning to TRBD1. Sequencing was carried out using PBMCs. This receptor was obtained from a man aged 18 to 30 in good health and CMV-seronegative. CDR3 in DNA: TGTGCCAGCAGAGCTACGGGACAGGGGGCGCGAGGCTACACCTTC. This sequence encodes CASRATGQGARGYTF.